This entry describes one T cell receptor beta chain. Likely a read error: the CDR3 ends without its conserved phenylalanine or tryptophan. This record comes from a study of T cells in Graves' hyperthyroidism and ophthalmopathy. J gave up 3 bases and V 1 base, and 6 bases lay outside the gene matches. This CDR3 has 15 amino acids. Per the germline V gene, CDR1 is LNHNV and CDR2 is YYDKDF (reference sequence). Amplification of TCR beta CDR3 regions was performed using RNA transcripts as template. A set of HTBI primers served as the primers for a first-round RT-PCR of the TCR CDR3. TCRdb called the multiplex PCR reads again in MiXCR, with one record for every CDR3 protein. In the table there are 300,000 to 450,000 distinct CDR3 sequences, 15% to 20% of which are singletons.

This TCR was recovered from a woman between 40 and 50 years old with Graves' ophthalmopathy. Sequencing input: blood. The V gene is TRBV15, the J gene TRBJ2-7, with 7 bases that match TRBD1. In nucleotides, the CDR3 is TGTGCCACCAGCAGAGGACGGGACAGCGGCTACGAGCAGTACCTC. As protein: CATSRGRDSGYEQYL.